The 22 T cell receptor beta chains below were found in one sample sequenced in a study of T cell changes during pregnancy in multiple sclerosis. Some clones are missing from TCRdb's copy, which holds only in-frame ones; the method was immunoSEQ multiplex PCR. The table has about 25,000 clones, over 85% seen once; the top ten hold just under 9.5%. The specimen was CD8+ T cells from peripheral blood mononuclear cells, collected in the third trimester of pregnancy. These TCRs come from a female donor in good health, enrolled as a control in a pregnancy study.

Here the CDR3 reads CASSPSRVYEQYF. The CDR3 DNA is TGTGCCAGCAGCCCCTCCAGGGTCTACGAGCAGTACTTC. The chain employs TRBV13 and TRBJ2-7; TRBD1 might be the D (5 bases). The CDR3 is 13 amino acids. V was cut by 5 bases and J by 3 bases, with 11 bases left in between. CDR1 PRHDT and CDR2 FYEKMQ come from the germline V gene (reference sequence).

The chain couples TRBV27 to TRBJ2-7, with TRBD1 identical over 11 bases. The germline gives CDR1 MNHEY, CDR2 SMNVEV (reference sequence). V gave up 4 bases and J gave up 4 bases; unmatched junction bases: 3. There are 14 residues in the CDR3. CDR3 amino acids: CASSSGTGGYEQYF. The CDR3 DNA is TGTGCCAGCAGTTCCGGGACAGGGGGATACGAGCAGTACTTC.

The V gene is TRBV10-3, the J gene TRBJ2-1, with a possible D match to TRBD2 (9 bases). CDR1 and CDR2 from the germline V gene are ENHRY and SYGVKD. This CDR3 has 16 amino acids. Trimming left V 4 bases short and J 8 bases short, with 21 bases between. The CDR3 DNA reads TGTGCCATCAGTGCGCCAGGGGGCGGGGGGGCCTATGAGCAGTTCTTC. Translating it yields CAISAPGGGGAYEQFF.

This clone came up a few times. The J gene is TRBJ2-7, the V gene TRBV6-5; D is possibly TRBD1 (5 bases). Germline CDR1 reads MNHEY; CDR2 reads SVGAGI. Trimming removed 5 bases from V and 6 bases from J, with 14 bases in between. The CDR3 is 13 residues long. The DNA for the CDR3 is TGTGCCAGCAGTGGGCAGGGCAAAGTCGAGCAGTACTTC. Its translation: CASSGQGKVEQYF.

This chain links TRBV2 with TRBJ2-3; tentative D call: TRBD1 (6 bases). The CDR3 covers 17 residues. Trimming removed 4 bases at V and 5 bases at J, with 22 bases between. The germline V gene encodes CDR1 SNHLY and CDR2 FYNNEI. CDR3 in amino acids: CASSVAQGTPARDTQYF. CDR3 nucleotides: TGTGCCAGCAGTGTCGCTCAGGGGACACCTGCCAGAGATACGCAGTATTTT.

J is TRBJ2-2 and V is TRBV7-9; unclear D gene. Germline CDR1 and CDR2: SEHNR and FQNEAQ (reference sequence). Between the trimmed V and J ends, which lost 5 bases and 1 base, there was a span of 5 bases. This CDR3 region has 13 residues. CDR3 region: CASSPQNTGELFF. Written as DNA, the CDR3 is TGTGCCAGCAGCCCCCAGAACACCGGGGAGCTGTTTTTT.

J is TRBJ2-3 and V is TRBV7-9, with TRBD1 matching 7 bases. This CDR3 contains 12 residues. Germline V lookup: CDR1 SEHNR, CDR2 FQNEAQ (reference sequence). V lost 11 bases and J lost 4; bases outside the gene matches: 6. This chain's CDR3 is CADRVIADTQYF. The DNA of the CDR3 is TGTGCCGACAGGGTTATAGCAGATACGCAGTATTTT.

In its sample, this clone was seen a few times. The chain uses TRBV6-5 and TRBJ1-1; TRBD1 is a possible D gene (5 bases). Trimming left V 2 bases short and J 5 bases short, with 12 bases between. Germline lookup yields CDR1 MNHEY and CDR2 SVGAGI. This CDR3 has 14 amino acids. Written as DNA, the CDR3 is TGTGCCAGCAGTTACAGCCAGGGTGGGACTGAAGCTTTCTTT. This gives the protein CASSYSQGGTEAFF.

The genes are TRBV28 and TRBJ2-7, with 8 bases fitting TRBD2. V dropped 9 bases and J dropped 2; count of bases not matched to a gene: 12. In germline, CDR1 is MDHEN, CDR2 SYDVKM. The CDR3 length is 15 residues. CDR3 DNA: TGTGCCAGTCGATTCCAGCGGGAGTCTCCCTACGAGCAGTACTTC. Protein: CASRFQRESPYEQYF.

The chain links TRBV19 to TRBJ1-2; D perhaps matches TRBD1 (6 bases). V lost 5 bases, J lost 1 base, and 14 bases lay in between. Germline CDR1 reads LNHDA; CDR2 reads SQIVND (reference sequence). This CDR3 spans 15 amino acids. The DNA of the CDR3 is TGTGCCAGTAGTTTATCGACAGGCCTTAACTATGGCTACACCTTC. It translates to CASSLSTGLNYGYTF.

V usage is TRBV15 and J usage is TRBJ1-4; D remains ambiguous. Germline assignment: CDR1 LNHNV and CDR2 YYDKDF (reference sequence). V shed 1 base and J shed 8 bases, with 14 bases lying between them. CDR3 length: 15 residues. CDR3 loop: CATSRAVDGGEKLFF. In DNA, the CDR3 is TGTGCCACCAGCAGAGCTGTGGACGGAGGGGAAAAACTGTTTTTT.

This chain uses TRBV5-6 with TRBJ2-2, with D possibly TRBD2 on 5 matching bases. The CDR3 has 15 amino acids. Germline CDR1 is SGHDT and CDR2 is YYEEEE. Between the trimmed V and J ends, which lost 0 bases and 0 bases, there was a span of 6 bases. The CDR3 loop is CASSLVLANTGELFF. DNA of the CDR3: TGTGCCAGCAGCTTGGTACTAGCGAACACCGGGGAGCTGTTTTTT.

This clone appeared a single time. The chain uses TRBV11-1 and TRBJ2-1; TRBD2 is a possible D gene (6 bases). The CDR3 runs to 15 residues. CDR1 and CDR2 from the germline V gene are SGHAT and FQDESV (reference sequence). The ends were cut back, 9 bases at V and 2 bases at J, with 17 bases in the middle. CDR3 region: CARSERREAYNEQFF. DNA of the CDR3: TGTGCCAGGTCGGAAAGAAGGGAGGCCTACAATGAGCAGTTCTTC.

Written as DNA, the CDR3 is TGTGCCAGCAGAGAACAGGGGGAAACCGGGGAGCTGTTTTTT. As protein: CASREQGETGELFF. The chain carries TRBV6-4 and TRBJ2-2; the match to TRBD1 covers 8 bases. The germline V gene encodes CDR1 MRHNA and CDR2 SNTAGT. V dropped 6 bases and J dropped 5; count of bases not matched to a gene: 5. The CDR3 is made up of 14 amino acids.

This CDR3 reads CASSLAGGGQPQHF. CDR3 DNA sequence: TGTGCCAGCAGTTTAGCAGGGGGCGGTCAGCCCCAGCATTTT. The rearrangement joins TRBV27 to TRBJ1-5; 8 bases fit TRBD1. Germline V gene sequence: CDR1 MNHEY, CDR2 SMNVEV (reference sequence). The CDR3 is 14 residues long. J lost 6 bases, V lost 2 bases, and 3 bases had no gene match.

The V and J genes are TRBV7-9 and TRBJ1-1, with D perhaps TRBD1 (5 bases). Trimming left V 5 bases short and J 11 bases short, with 18 bases between. CDR1 SEHNR and CDR2 FQNEAQ come from the germline V gene (reference sequence). This CDR3 spans 13 amino acids. The CDR3 nucleotides read TGTGCCAGCAGCCCTCCGGGGGATTCAATGGCTTTCTTT. Protein: CASSPPGDSMAFF.

This chain joins TRBV6-4 and TRBJ2-1, with 12 nucleotides matching TRBD2. Trimming took 3 bases from V and 8 from J; bases not matched to a gene: 8. CDR3 size: 16 residues. Germline assignment: CDR1 MRHNA and CDR2 SNTAGT. The CDR3 region has the DNA TGTGCCAGCAGTGAGTCCTCTAGCGGGGGGGCCGATGAGCAGTTCTTC. Amino acids: CASSESSSGGADEQFF.

This chain connects TRBV27 to TRBJ1-2; D possibly corresponds to TRBD1 (5 bases). In germline, CDR1 is MNHEY, CDR2 SMNVEV (reference sequence). The CDR3 length is 13 residues. Trimming stripped 5 bases from V and 3 bases from J, with 10 bases between. The CDR3 reads CASSPQGDYGYTF. The CDR3 bases are TGTGCCAGCAGTCCCCAGGGCGACTATGGCTACACCTTC.

The chain couples TRBV19 to TRBJ1-1; 7 positions agree with TRBD1. V was clipped by 8 bases and J by 5 bases; unmatched bases: 5. The length of the CDR3 is 12 residues. Germline loops: CDR1 LNHDA, CDR2 SQIVND (reference sequence). The CDR3 spells CASRKGATEAFF. DNA for the CDR3: TGTGCCAGTCGGAAGGGGGCGACTGAAGCTTTCTTT.

The chain employs TRBV7-6 and TRBJ2-7, with D maybe TRBD1 (6 bases). CDR1 is SGHVS, CDR2 FNYEAQ, per germline. The V and J ends lost 5 bases and 0 bases respectively, with 11 bases between them. The CDR3 has 14 residues. CDR3: CASSTSTGSYEQYF. The CDR3 region has the DNA TGTGCCAGCAGCACCTCGACAGGCTCCTACGAGCAGTACTTC.

This clone was observed a handful of times. The chain combines TRBV28 with TRBJ1-4; D is uncertain. This CDR3 comprises 13 residues. V was trimmed by 5 bases and J by 7 bases, leaving 11 bases between them. Germline CDR1 MDHEN, CDR2 SYDVKM. This CDR3 reads CASSLNPGEKLFF. In DNA, the CDR3 is TGTGCCAGCAGTCTCAATCCCGGTGAAAAACTGTTTTTT.

The chain carries TRBV6-5 and TRBJ2-7; 8 bases line up with TRBD2. V was clipped by 2 bases and J by 2 bases; unmatched bases: 8. Germline V gives CDR1 MNHEY, CDR2 SVGAGI. The CDR3 covers 16 residues. The CDR3 nucleotides are TGTGCCAGCAGTTACCCCACCATAGCGGGAACCTACGAGCAGTACTTC. Protein: CASSYPTIAGTYEQYF.